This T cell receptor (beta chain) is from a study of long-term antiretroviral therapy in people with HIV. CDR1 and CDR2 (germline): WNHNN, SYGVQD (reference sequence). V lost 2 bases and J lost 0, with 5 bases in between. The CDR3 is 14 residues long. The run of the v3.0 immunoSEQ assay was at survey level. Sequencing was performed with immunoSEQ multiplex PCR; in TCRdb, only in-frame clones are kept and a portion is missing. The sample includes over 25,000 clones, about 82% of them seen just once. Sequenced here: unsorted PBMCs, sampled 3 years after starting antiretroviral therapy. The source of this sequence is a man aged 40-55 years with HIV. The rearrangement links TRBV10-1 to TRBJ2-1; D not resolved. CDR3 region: CASSEVGSYNEQFF. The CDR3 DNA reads TGCGCCAGCAGTGAGGTGGGCTCCTACAATGAGCAGTTCTTC.